Below, one T cell receptor beta chain is given with its context. What this receptor recognizes is not known. No base-level quality is on record; no much larger clone is a single base apart. As encoded in the germline V gene, CDR1 is LGHNA while CDR2 is YSLEER. Clipping removes 3 bases from V and 0 bases from J, with 7 as the unmatched junction base count. Taken from cysteine to phenylalanine, the CDR3 has 18 residues. Here the CDR3 DNA is all that survives: 54 bases in frame from base 1. Sequencer: Illumina NovaSeq 6000. TCRalpha and TCRbeta cDNA libraries were constructed by 5'RACE with constant-segment primers, with sample barcodes and unique molecular identifiers being introduced. RNA was extracted from every sample with Trizol reagent. Amplification of the libraries took two PCR steps, and the second step added a second sample barcode plus Illumina TruSeq adapters. The libraries were sequenced on an Illumina NovaSeq using 2 x 150 bp paired-end reads. The published analysis was carried out like this. With migec v1.2.7, reads were demultiplexed and then collapsed into UMI-guided consensus sequences. Using mixcr v2.1.11, UMI consensuses were aligned to TRA and TRB V and J templates and then assembled into clonotypes. A clonotype was counted as expanded or contracted only if both edgeR and NoisET called the change significant, with noise models trained on biological replicates. For edgeR calls, the cutoffs were a false discovery rate-adjusted p below 0.01 and a log2 fold-change threshold of 1. As an exploratory analysis of dynamics, max-normalized trajectories of the 1000 most abundant clonotypes were examined with PCA combined with hierarchical clustering. Each responding clone was given a CD4 or CD8 phenotype based on the CD4+ and CD8+ repertoires, which had been sequenced separately. In-frame beta chains were kept once TCRdb had trimmed the public reads at Q25 with fastp and called clones with MiXCR. Rows with one shared CDR3 protein collapse into an entry with the most common genes and DNA. The V and J calls and clone size are TCRdb's, not the authors'. The sample table shows about 290,000 distinct CDR3 sequences, and approximately 15% are seen once. Roughly 20% of the sample is in the top ten clones.

The data derive from a study of T-cell memory formation after mild COVID-19 (dated by TCRdb to about 2021). In terms of the full investigation: TCR sequence clusters from the two donors were largely donor specific. In two donors, T-cell clones that expanded and contracted after mild COVID-19 were followed by sequencing TCRalpha and TCRbeta repertoires longitudinally. The cohort comprised two young, previously healthy adult volunteers, one female and one male. The paper as a whole reports these results and caveats: Contracting CD4+ clones appeared mostly in the CM and EM memory subsets, whereas CD8+ clones were enriched in EMRA. The detection of some responding clones in pre-infection memory suggests that pre-existing cross-reactive memory T cells joined the SARS-CoV-2 response. From day 15 to 85, contracting clones showed balanced CD4/CD8 phenotypes, whereas a second wave of clones that expanded from day 15 to 37 leaned towards CD4+. Only a couple of mild cases were covered by the study, and larger cohorts that include severe cases with pre-infection samples were considered necessary. SARS-CoV-2 specificity was not confirmed for the second-wave clones peaking on day 37.

PBMCs were isolated by Ficoll-Paque density gradient centrifugation. The sequencing sample was made of PBMCs or a T cell subset sorted from them (not recorded which). The chain is assembled from TRBV4-3 and TRBJ2-4; 11 nucleotides in the junction match TRBD1. This clonotype originated in a man aged 18-30 years who had mild COVID-19 (a few samples of this study predate the infection). The sample titles of this study are shuffled in the database, so cell type and time point are left out; the donor was told from shared clones. The encoded CDR3 is CASSQDGQGAIAKNIQYF. In nucleotide form, the sequence is TGCGCCAGCAGCCAGGATGGACAGGGGGCTATAGCCAAAAACATTCAGTACTTC.